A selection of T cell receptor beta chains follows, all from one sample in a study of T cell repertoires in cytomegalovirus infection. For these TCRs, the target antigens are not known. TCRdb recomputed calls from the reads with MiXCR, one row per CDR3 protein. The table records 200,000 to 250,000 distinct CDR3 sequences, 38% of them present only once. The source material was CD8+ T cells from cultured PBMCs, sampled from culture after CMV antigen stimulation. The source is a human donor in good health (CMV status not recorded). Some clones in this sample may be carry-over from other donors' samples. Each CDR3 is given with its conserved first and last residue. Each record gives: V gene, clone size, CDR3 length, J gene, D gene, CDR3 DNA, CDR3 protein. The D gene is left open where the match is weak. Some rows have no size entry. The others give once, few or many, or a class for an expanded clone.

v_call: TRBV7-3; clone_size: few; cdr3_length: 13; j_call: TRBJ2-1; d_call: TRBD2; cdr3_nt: TGTGCCAGCACGCTAGCAACGGGAGGGGAGCAGTTCTTC; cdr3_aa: CASTLATGGEQFF
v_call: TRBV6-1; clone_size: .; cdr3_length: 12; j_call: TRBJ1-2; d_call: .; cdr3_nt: TGTGCCAGCAGTGAAGCCCGCTATGGCTACACCTTC; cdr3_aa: CASSEARYGYTF
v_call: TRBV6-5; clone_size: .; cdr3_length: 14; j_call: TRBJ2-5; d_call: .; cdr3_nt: TGTGCCAGCAGTTACCCCGGGGACCAAGAGACCCAGTACTTC; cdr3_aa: CASSYPGDQETQYF
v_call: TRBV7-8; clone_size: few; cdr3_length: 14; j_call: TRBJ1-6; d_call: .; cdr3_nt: TGTGCCAGCAGCTTAGGGGAGGGGAATTCACCCCTCCACTTT; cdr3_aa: CASSLGEGNSPLHF
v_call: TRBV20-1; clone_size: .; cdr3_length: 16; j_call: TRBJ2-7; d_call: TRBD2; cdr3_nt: TGCAGTGCTAGAAAAAGTCGGCGGGAGGCCGCCTACGAGCAGTACTTC; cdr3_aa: CSARKSRREAAYEQYF
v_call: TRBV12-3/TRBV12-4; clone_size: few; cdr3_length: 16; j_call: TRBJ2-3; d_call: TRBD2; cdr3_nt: TGTGCCAGCAGTTTCCGGCTAGCGGGGACCACAGATACGCAGTATTTT; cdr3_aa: CASSFRLAGTTDTQYF
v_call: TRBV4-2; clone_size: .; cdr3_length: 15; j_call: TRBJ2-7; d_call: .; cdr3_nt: TGTGCCAGCAGCCAAGAGACGACACCCTCCTACGAGCAGTACTTC; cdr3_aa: CASSQETTPSYEQYF
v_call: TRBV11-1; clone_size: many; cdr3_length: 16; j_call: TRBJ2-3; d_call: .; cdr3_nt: TGTGCCAGCAGCTCCCTGAGCGGCCTTCCCACAGATACGCAGTATTTT; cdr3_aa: CASSSLSGLPTDTQYF
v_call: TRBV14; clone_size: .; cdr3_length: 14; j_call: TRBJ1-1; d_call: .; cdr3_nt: TGTGCCATCATCGGGGCCAGAGGGAGGACTGAAGCTTTCTTT; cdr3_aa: CAIIGARGRTEAFF
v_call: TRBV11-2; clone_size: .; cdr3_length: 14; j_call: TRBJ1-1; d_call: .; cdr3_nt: TGTGCCAGCAGCTCCCAATTGAGCCCCACTGAAGCTTTCTTT; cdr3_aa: CASSSQLSPTEAFF
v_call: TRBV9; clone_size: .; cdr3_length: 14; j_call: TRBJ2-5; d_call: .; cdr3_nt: TGTGCCAGCAGCGCAACTAGTTCTGGTGAGACCCAGTACTTC; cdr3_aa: CASSATSSGETQYF
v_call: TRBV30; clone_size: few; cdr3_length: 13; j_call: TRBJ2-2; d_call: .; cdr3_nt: TGTGCCTGGAGGACCTTGAACACCGGGGAGCTGTTTTTT; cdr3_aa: CAWRTLNTGELFF
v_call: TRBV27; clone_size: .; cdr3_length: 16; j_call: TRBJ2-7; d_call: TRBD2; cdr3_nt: TGTGCCAGCAGTTTTTCCCGGGGGGAGACGTCCTACGAGCAGTACTTC; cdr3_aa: CASSFSRGETSYEQYF
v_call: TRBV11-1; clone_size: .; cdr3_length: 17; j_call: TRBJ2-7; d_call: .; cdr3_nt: TGTGCCAGCAGCTTATATCTTTATTCGGGGAGAACCTACGAGCAGTACTTC; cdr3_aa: CASSLYLYSGRTYEQYF
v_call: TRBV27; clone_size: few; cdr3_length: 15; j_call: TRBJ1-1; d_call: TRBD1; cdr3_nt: TGTGCCAGCAGTTGGAGGGGGACAGTGAACACTGAAGCTTTCTTT; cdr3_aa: CASSWRGTVNTEAFF
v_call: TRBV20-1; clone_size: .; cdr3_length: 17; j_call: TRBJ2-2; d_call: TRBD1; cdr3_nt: TGCAGTGCTAGAAACGGACAGGCGCCCCGGTACACCGGGGAGCTGTTTTTT; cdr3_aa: CSARNGQAPRYTGELFF
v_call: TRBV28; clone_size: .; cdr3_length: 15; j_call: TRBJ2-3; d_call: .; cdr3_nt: TGTGCCAGCAGTTTCACACAGGTTTACACAGATACGCAGTATTTT; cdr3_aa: CASSFTQVYTDTQYF
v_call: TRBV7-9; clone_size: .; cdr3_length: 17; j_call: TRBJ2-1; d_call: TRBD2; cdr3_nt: TGTGCCAGCAGCTCCCTTCAAGCGGGAGACCCCTACAATGAGCAGTTCTTC; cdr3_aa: CASSSLQAGDPYNEQFF
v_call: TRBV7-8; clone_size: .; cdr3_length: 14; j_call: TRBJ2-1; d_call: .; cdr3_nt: TGTGCAAGCAGCTTAGCGTGTAATAGCCATGAGCAGTTCTTC; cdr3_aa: CASSLACNSHEQFF
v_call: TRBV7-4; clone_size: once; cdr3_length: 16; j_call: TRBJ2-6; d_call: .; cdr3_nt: TGTGCCAGCAGCTTAGCGAGGGGCTCTGGGGCCAACGTCCTGACTTTC; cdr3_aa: CASSLARGSGANVLTF
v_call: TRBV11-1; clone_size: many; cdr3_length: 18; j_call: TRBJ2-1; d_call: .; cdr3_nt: TGTGCCAGCAGCTTAAGGCGTCGGGACTCCCATTTATACAATGAGCAGTTCTTC; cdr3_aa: CASSLRRRDSHLYNEQFF
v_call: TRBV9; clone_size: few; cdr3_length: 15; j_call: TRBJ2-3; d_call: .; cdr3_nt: TGTGCCAGCAGCGTAGGACCGAGCCGCGCAGATACGCAGTATTTT; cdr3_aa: CASSVGPSRADTQYF
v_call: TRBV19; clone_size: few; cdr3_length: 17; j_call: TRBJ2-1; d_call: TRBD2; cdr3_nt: TGTGCCAGTAGTATTGGGGGGGGGTGGGGCTCCTACAATGAGCAGTTCTTC; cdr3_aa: CASSIGGGWGSYNEQFF
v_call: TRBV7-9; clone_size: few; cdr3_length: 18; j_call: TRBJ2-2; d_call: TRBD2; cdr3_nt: TGTGCCAGCAGCTTCCCCTTCGTAGCGGGAGTTGAAACCGGGGAGCTGTTTTTT; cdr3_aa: CASSFPFVAGVETGELFF
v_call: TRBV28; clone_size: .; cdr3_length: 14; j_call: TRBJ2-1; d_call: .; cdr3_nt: TGTGCCAGCAGTTTTCAGGCCGTACACGGTGAGCAGTTCTTC; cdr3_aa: CASSFQAVHGEQFF
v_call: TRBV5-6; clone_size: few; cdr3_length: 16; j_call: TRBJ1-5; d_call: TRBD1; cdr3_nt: TGTGCCAGCAGCTTGGGGGACAGGGAGTGGAATCAGCCCCAGCATTTT; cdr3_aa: CASSLGDREWNQPQHF
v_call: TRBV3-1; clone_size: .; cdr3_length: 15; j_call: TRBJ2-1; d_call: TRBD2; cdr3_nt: TGTGCCAGCAGCCAAGGACTAGCGTTAGCCAATGAGCAGTTCTTC; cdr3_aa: CASSQGLALANEQFF
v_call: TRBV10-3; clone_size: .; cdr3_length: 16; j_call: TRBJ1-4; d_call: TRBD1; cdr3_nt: TGTGCCATCAGTGAAAAAACAGGGGTGGCCATTGAAAAACTGTTTTTT; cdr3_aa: CAISEKTGVAIEKLFF
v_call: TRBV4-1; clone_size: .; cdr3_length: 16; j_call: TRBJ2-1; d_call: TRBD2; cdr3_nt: TGCGCCAGCAGCCCGGCAAGAACTAGCGATGACAATGAGCAGTTCTTC; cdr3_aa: CASSPARTSDDNEQFF
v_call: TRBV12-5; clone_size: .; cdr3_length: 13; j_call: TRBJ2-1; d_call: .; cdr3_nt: TGTGCTAGTAGAGCAACACTCTACAATGAGCAGTTCTTC; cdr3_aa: CASRATLYNEQFF
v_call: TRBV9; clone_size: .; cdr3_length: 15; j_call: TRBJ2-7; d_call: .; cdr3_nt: TGTGCCAGCAGCGTGGCGGGCAGGGGTTCCTACGAGCAGTACTTC; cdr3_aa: CASSVAGRGSYEQYF
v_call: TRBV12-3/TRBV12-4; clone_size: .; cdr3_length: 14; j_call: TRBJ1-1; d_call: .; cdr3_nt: TGTGCCAGCAGCCGAGGGGGGGCCCACACTGAAGCTTTCTTT; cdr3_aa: CASSRGGAHTEAFF
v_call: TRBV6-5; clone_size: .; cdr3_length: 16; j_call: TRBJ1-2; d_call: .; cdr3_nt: TGTGCCAGCAGTTACTCTGTCACAGTTTCTAACTATGGCTACACCTTC; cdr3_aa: CASSYSVTVSNYGYTF